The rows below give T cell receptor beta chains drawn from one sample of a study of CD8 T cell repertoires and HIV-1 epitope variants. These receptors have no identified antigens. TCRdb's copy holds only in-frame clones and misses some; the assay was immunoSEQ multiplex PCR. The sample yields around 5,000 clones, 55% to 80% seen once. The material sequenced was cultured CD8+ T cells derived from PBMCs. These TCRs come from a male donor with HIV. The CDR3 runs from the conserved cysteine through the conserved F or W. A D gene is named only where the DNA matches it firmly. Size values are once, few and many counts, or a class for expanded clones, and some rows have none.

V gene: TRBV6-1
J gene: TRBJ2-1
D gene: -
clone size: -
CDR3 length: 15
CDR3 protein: CASSESPPVYNEQFF
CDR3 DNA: TGTGCCAGCAGCGAATCCCCCCCAGTCTACAATGAGCAGTTCTTC

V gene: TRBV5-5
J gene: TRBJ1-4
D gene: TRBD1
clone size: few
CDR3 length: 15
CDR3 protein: CASSPDRVPNEKLFF
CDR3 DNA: TGTGCCAGCAGCCCGGACAGGGTACCTAATGAAAAACTGTTTTTT

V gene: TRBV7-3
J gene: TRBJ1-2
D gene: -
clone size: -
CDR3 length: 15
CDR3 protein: CASSLEEVSNYGYTF
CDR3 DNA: TGTGCCAGCAGCTTAGAAGAGGTTTCGAACTATGGCTACACCTTC

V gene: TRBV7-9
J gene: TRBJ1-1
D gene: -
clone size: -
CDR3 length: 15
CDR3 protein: CASSSPGLPNTEAFF
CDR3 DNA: TGTGCCAGCAGCTCGCCCGGGCTCCCGAACACTGAAGCTTTCTTT

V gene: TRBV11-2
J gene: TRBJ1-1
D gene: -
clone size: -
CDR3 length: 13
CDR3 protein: CASSLDPSIEAFF
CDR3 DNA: TGTGCCAGCAGCTTAGATCCCTCTATTGAAGCTTTCTTT

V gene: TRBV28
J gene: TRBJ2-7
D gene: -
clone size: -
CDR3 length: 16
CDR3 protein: CASSPEERASSYEQYF
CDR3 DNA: TGTGCCAGCAGCCCCGAGGAAAGGGCCAGCTCCTACGAGCAGTACTTC

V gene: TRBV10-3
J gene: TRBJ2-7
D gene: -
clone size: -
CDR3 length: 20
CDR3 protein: CAIPTKEVTGRRIQPYEQYF
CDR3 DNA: TGTGCCATCCCGACAAAAGAGGTAACAGGGCGAAGAATCCAACCCTACGAGCAGTACTTC

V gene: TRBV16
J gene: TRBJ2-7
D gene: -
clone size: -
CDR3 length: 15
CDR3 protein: CASSHGQKSSYEQYF
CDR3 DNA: TGTGCCAGCAGTCACGGACAGAAGAGCTCCTACGAGCAGTACTTC

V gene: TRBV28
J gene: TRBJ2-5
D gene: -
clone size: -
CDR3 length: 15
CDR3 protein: CASSSSKYREETQYF
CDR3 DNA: TGTGCCAGCAGCTCATCCAAGTACAGGGAAGAGACCCAGTACTTC

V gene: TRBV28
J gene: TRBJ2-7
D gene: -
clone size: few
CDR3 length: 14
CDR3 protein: CASSFLAGGSGQYF
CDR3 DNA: TGTGCCAGCAGTTTCCTAGCCGGCGGGTCCGGGCAGTACTTC

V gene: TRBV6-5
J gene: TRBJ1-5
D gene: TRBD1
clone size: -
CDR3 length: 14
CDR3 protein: CATSGGVRNQPQHF
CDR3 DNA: TGTGCCACATCAGGGGGCGTTCGCAATCAGCCCCAGCATTTT

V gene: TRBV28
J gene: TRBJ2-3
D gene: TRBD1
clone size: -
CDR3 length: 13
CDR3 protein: CASLKDREDTQYF
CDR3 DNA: TGTGCCAGCTTGAAGGACAGGGAAGATACGCAGTATTTT

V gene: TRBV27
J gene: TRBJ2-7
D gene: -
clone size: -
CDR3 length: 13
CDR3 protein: CASSMGSVWEQYF
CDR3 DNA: TGTGCCAGCAGTATGGGGAGCGTGTGGGAGCAGTACTTC

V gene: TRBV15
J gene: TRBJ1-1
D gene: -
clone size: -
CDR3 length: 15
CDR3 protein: CATSRGTSTNTEAFF
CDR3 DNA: TGTGCCACCAGCAGAGGGACATCTACTAACACTGAAGCTTTCTTT

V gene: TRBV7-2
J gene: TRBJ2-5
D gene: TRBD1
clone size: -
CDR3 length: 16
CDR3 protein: CASSLGRDRGRETQYF
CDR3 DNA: TGTGCCAGCAGCTTAGGGAGAGACAGGGGGCGGGAGACCCAGTACTTC

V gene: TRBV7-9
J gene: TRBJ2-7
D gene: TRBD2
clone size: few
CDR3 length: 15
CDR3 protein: CASSLVGLGLYEQYF
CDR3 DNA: TGTGCCAGCAGCTTAGTTGGACTAGGGCTCTACGAGCAGTACTTC

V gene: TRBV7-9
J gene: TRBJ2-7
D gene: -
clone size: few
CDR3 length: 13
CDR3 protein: CASSSDPQPEQYF
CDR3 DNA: TGTGCCAGCAGCTCGGACCCTCAGCCCGAGCAGTACTTC

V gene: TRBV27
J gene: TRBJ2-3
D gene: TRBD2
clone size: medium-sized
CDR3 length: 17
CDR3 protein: CASSSTSTSGDTDTQYF
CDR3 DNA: TGTGCCAGCAGTTCTACATCGACTAGCGGAGACACAGATACGCAGTATTTT

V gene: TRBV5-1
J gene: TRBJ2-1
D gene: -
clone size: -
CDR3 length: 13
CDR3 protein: CASKEDAYNEQFF
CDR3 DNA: TGCGCCAGCAAGGAAGATGCCTACAATGAGCAGTTCTTC

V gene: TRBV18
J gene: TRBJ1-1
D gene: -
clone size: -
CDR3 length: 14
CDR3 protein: CASSLREGDTEAFF
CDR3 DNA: TGTGCCAGCTCGCTACGAGAAGGGGACACTGAAGCTTTCTTT

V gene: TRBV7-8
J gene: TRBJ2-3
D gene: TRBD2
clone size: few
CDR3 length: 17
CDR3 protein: CASSLGYAGGPTDTQYF
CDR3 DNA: TGTGCCAGCAGCTTAGGTTACGCGGGGGGTCCCACAGATACGCAGTATTTT

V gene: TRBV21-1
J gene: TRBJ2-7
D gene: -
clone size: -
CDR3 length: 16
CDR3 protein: CASSKGRGGSSYEQYF
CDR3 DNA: TGTGCCAGCAGCAAAGGGAGGGGGGGAAGCTCCTACGAGCAGTACTTC

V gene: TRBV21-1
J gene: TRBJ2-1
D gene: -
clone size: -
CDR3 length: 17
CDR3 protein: CASQFTRRGLSYNEQFF
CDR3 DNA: TGTGCCAGCCAGTTTACGCGGCGGGGGCTCTCCTACAATGAGCAGTTCTTC

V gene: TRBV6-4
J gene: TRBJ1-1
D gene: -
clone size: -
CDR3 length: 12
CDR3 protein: CASTDGGIRAFF
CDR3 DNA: TGTGCCAGCACCGATGGGGGGATAAGAGCTTTCTTT

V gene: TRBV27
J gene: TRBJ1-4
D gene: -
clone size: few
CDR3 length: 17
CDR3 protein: CASAFRGLGRANEKLFF
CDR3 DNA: TGTGCCAGCGCCTTTAGAGGGTTGGGACGGGCTAATGAAAAACTGTTTTTT

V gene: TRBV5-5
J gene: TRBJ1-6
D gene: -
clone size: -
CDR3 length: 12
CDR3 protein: CASRWMDSPLHF
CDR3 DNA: TGTGCCAGCCGTTGGATGGATTCACCCCTCCACTTT

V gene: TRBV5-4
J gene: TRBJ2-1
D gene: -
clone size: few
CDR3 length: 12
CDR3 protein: CASSSGSNEQFF
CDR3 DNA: TGTGCCAGCAGTTCGGGGAGCAATGAGCAGTTCTTC

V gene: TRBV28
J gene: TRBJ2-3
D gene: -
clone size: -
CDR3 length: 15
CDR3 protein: CASSLLGPSTDTQYF
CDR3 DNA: TGTGCCAGCAGTTTACTAGGCCCTAGCACAGATACGCAGTATTTT

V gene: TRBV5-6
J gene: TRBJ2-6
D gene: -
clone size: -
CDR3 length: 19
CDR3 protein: CASSLDFGAWASGANVLTF
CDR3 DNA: TGTGCCAGCAGCTTGGATTTCGGGGCCTGGGCCTCTGGGGCCAACGTCCTGACTTTC

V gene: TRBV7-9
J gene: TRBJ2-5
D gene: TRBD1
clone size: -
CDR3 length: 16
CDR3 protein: CASSRLEQGAQETQYF
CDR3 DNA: TGTGCCAGCAGCCGCCTTGAACAGGGGGCCCAAGAGACCCAGTACTTC

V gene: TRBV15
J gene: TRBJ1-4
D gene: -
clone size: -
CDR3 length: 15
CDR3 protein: CATSRVGSTNEKLFF
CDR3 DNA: TGTGCCACCAGCAGAGTGGGGTCAACTAATGAAAAACTGTTTTTT

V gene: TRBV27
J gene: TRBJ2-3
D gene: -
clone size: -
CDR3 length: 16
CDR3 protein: CASSFGGGPSTDTQYF
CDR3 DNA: TGTGCCAGCAGTTTTGGGGGAGGCCCTAGCACAGATACGCAGTATTTT

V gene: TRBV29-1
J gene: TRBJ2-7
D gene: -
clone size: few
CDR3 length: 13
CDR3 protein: CSVQLVNSYEQYF
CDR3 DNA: TGCAGCGTCCAACTAGTAAACTCCTACGAGCAGTACTTC

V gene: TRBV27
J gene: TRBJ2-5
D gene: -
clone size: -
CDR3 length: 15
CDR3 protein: CASSLSTGMGETQYF
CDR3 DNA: TGTGCCAGCAGTTTGTCTACAGGGATGGGAGAGACCCAGTACTTC